This T cell receptor (beta chain) is from a study of CD8 T cell repertoires and HIV-1 epitope variants. In regard to this clone: The antigen remains unidentified.

Germline CDR1 SGDLS, CDR2 YYNGEE. V lost 1 base and J 0 bases, leaving 11 bases between the germline ends. The CDR3 spans 16 residues. Sequenced by immunoSEQ multiplex PCR; TCRdb stores in-frame clones only, minus some. The sample carries some 7,000 clones, around two thirds recorded once. This chain links TRBV9 with TRBJ1-3, with D maybe TRBD1 (6 bases). This receptor was taken from a male donor with HIV. What was sequenced was cultured CD8+ T cells derived from PBMCs. This CDR3 is CASSVSGAGSGNTIYF. The CDR3 bases are TGTGCCAGCAGCGTATCAGGGGCCGGCTCTGGAAACACCATATATTTT.